A single sample is the source of the 26 T cell receptor beta chains below, sequenced in a study of blood T cell repertoires in COVID-19. Some clones are missing from TCRdb's copy, which holds only in-frame ones; the method was immunoSEQ multiplex PCR. The sample lists 300,000 to 400,000 clones; approximately 86% were seen once. The sample was PBMCs or T cells enriched from blood (not recorded which). Receptor source: a woman in her thirties or forties with acute COVID-19.

This rearrangement joins TRBV19 to TRBJ1-5, with a weak D call TRBD1 (5 bases). The length of the CDR3 is 19 residues. CDR1 is LNHDA and CDR2 is SQIVND in the germline V gene (reference sequence). V was shortened by 1 base and J by 1 base, with 20 bases between the two germline ends. CDR3: CASSIVGLVSDSSNQPQHF. The CDR3 nucleotides are TGTGCCAGTAGTATAGTTGGTCTAGTCAGCGACAGCAGCAATCAGCCCCAGCATTTT. The entire variable domain, with the rest obtained from reference TRBV19 and TRBJ1-5, is as follows: DGGITQSPKYLFRKEGQNVTLSCEQNLNHDAMYWYRQDPGQGLRLIYYSQIVNDFQKGDIAEGYSVSREKKESFPLTVTSAQKNPTAFYLCASSIVGLVSDSSNQPQHFGDGTRLSIL.

DNA of the CDR3: TGTGCCAGCAGTTCCCACCTAGAAATGTATGGCTACACCTTC. Its translation: CASSSHLEMYGYTF. The chain couples TRBV6-5 to TRBJ1-2; the D is unclear. Germline V gene data show CDR1 as MNHEY and CDR2 as SVGAGI. This CDR3 has 14 amino acids. The V end lost 4 bases, the J end lost 5 bases, and 14 bases lay between the germline ends.

The V call is TRBV5-1, the J call TRBJ2-7; 14 nucleotides match TRBD2. CDR1 and CDR2 from the germline V gene are SGHRS and YFSETQ. CDR3 length: 17 residues. V was clipped by 3 bases and J by 3 bases; unmatched bases: 8. CDR3 nucleotide sequence: TGCGCCAGCAGCTCCAGGGGGACTAGCGGGGGATTCTACGAGCAGTACTTC. Its protein is CASSSRGTSGGFYEQYF.

Details on this clone: The same CDR3 also results from other DNA sequences found in this sample. This chain joins TRBV5-1 and TRBJ2-1; a weak D match, TRBD1 (6 bases). The CDR3 is 14 residues long. The germline V and J ends were trimmed by 5 bases and 1 base, with 10 bases remaining between them. Germline V gene sequence: CDR1 SGHRS, CDR2 YFSETQ. DNA for the CDR3: TGCGCCAGCAGTCCAGGACAGTCCTACAATGAGCAGTTCTTC. Translation: CASSPGQSYNEQFF.

The J gene is TRBJ1-5, the V gene TRBV3-1 (or the pseudogene TRBV3-2); no clear D. Trimming stripped 1 base from V and 11 bases from J, with 9 bases between. Germline V lookup: CDR1 LGHDT, CDR2 YNNKEL (reference sequence). The CDR3 has 12 residues. The CDR3 sequence: CASSQVNGAQHF. The CDR3 nucleotides read TGTGCCAGCAGCCAAGTAAACGGGGCCCAGCATTTT.

This chain joins TRBV7-9 and TRBJ2-7; 7 nucleotides line up with TRBD1. Germline V lookup: CDR1 SEHNR, CDR2 FQNEAQ (reference sequence). The CDR3 contains 14 residues. V trimming: 4 bases; J trimming: 3 bases; junction bases outside the gene matches: 6. In DNA form, the CDR3 reads TGTGCCAGCAGCTCGCCCGGGACAGACTACGAGCAGTACTTC. This encodes CASSSPGTDYEQYF.

The CDR3 nucleotides are TGTGCCAGTTATTCGGGACAGGGGGCGCCCGGGGAGCTGTTTTTT. Amino acids: CASYSGQGAPGELFF. This chain connects TRBV19 to TRBJ2-2; TRBD1 agrees at 12 bases. V shed 8 bases, J shed 6 bases, and the junction held 7 bases outside the gene matches. The CDR3 length is 15 residues. CDR1 and CDR2 from the germline V gene are LNHDA and SQIVND (reference sequence). The whole variable domain, filled in from reference TRBV19 and TRBJ2-2, reads DGGITQSPKYLFRKEGQNVTLSCEQNLNHDAMYWYRQDPGQGLRLIYYSQIVNDFQKGDIAEGYSVSREKKESFPLTVTSAQKNPTAFYLCASYSGQGAPGELFFGEGSRLTVL.

The gene calls are TRBV6-2 or TRBV6-3 and TRBJ2-2; 10 nucleotides match TRBD1. Trimming took 3 bases from V and 6 from J; bases not matched to a gene: 7. The CDR3 is made up of 16 amino acids. Per germline, CDR1 MNHEY and CDR2 SVGEGT. The CDR3 sequence: CASSYRVGTGAGELFF. CDR3 bases: TGTGCCAGCAGTTATAGGGTCGGGACAGGGGCCGGGGAGCTGTTTTTT.

Notes on this clone: The same CDR3 can be traced to other DNA sequences in this sample. V usage is TRBV7-8 and J usage is TRBJ1-2; weak D call: TRBD1 (5 bases). V lost 1 base and J 2 bases, leaving 8 bases between the germline ends. The germline V gene encodes CDR1 SGHVS and CDR2 FQNEAQ. The CDR3 extends over 14 amino acids. The CDR3 DNA reads as TGTGCCAGCAGCTTAGGGGCAGGGAACTATGGCTACACCTTC. Protein sequence: CASSLGAGNYGYTF.

This clone occurred once. The CDR3: CSVERGGYLPHNEQFF. CDR3 nucleotides: TGCAGCGTTGAAAGGGGAGGTTACCTTCCCCACAATGAGCAGTTCTTC. The V gene is TRBV29-1, the J gene TRBJ2-1; D is perhaps TRBD2 (6 bases). The CDR3 contains 16 residues. V lost 2 bases, J lost 5 bases, and 19 bases lay in between. Germline V lookup: CDR1 SQVTM, CDR2 ANQGSEA.

The V call is TRBV18, the J call TRBJ1-6; 12 positions match TRBD1. The CDR3 is 15 amino acids. Germline lookup yields CDR1 KGHSH and CDR2 LQKENI. The junction had 3 bases not matched to a gene; V was cut back by 3 bases and J by 9 bases. The CDR3 DNA sequence: TGTGCCAGCTCACCCGGGACAGGGGGCAGTTCACCCCTCCACTTT. This codes for CASSPGTGGSSPLHF.

V gene TRBV9 combines with J gene TRBJ1-1; D is unclear. Germline loops: CDR1 SGDLS, CDR2 YYNGEE. This CDR3 is built from 14 residues. The V end lost 0 bases, the J end lost 0 bases, and 6 bases lay between the germline ends. CDR3 amino acids: CASSVGPMNTEAFF. The CDR3 nucleotides read TGTGCCAGCAGCGTAGGTCCCATGAACACTGAAGCTTTCTTT. Supplemented by reference TRBV9 and TRBJ1-1, the full variable domain reads DSGVTQTPKHLITATGQRVTLRCSPRSGDLSVYWYQQSLDQGLQFLIQYYNGEERAKGNILERFSAQQFPDLHSELNLSSLELGDSALYFCASSVGPMNTEAFFGQGTRLTVV.

The J gene is TRBJ1-1, the V gene TRBV4-2, with D unclear. The CDR3 runs to 14 residues. V lost 2 bases, J lost 4 bases, and 11 bases lay in between. Germline V gives CDR1 LGHNA, CDR2 YNFKEQ. The CDR3 DNA is TGTGCCAGCAGCCAATTCTTGTCGTCCACTGAAGCTTTCTTT. This gives the protein CASSQFLSSTEAFF.

The chain recombines TRBV7-2 with TRBJ1-2, with D possibly matching TRBD1 (6 bases). V dropped 2 bases and J dropped 7 bases, with 14 bases sitting between them. Germline values: CDR1 SGHTA, CDR2 FQGNSA. The CDR3 has 14 amino acids. CDR3 nucleotide sequence: TGTGCCAGCAGCTTACAACAGGGCACGGGTGGCTACACCTTC. Translated: CASSLQQGTGGYTF.

CDR3 DNA: TGCGCCAGCAGCCCAACTAGCGGGGGGGCTTCCTACAATGAGCAGTTCTTC. Protein sequence: CASSPTSGGASYNEQFF. The chain uses TRBV5-1 and TRBJ2-1; TRBD2 matches 13 bases. The CDR3 is made up of 17 amino acids. From germline, CDR1 is SGHRS and CDR2 YFSETQ. V shed 4 bases, J shed 1 base, and the junction held 5 bases outside the gene matches.

This clone was detected only a few times. The genes are TRBV6-5 and TRBJ2-7, with 10 bases matching TRBD2. Looked up from germline, CDR1 is MNHEY and CDR2 is SVGAGI. V dropped 1 base and J dropped 3; count of bases not matched to a gene: 3. The CDR3 runs to 15 residues. The CDR3 protein is CASSYLGLAFYEQYF. Written as DNA, the CDR3 is TGTGCCAGCAGTTACTTGGGACTAGCGTTCTACGAGCAGTACTTC.

The CDR3 reads CASSIRGSGRHLYNEQFF. The CDR3 nucleotides are TGTGCCAGTAGTATCCGTGGGTCCGGGAGGCACCTCTACAATGAGCAGTTCTTC. This rearrangement joins TRBV19 to TRBJ2-1, with 7 bases identical to TRBD2. The CDR3 length is 18 residues. Losses at the gene ends were 3 bases for V and 3 bases for J; bases not matched to a gene: 14. CDR1 is LNHDA and CDR2 is SQIVND in the germline V gene (reference sequence).

The gene calls are TRBV7-2 and TRBJ1-4, with 8 bases identical to TRBD1. Germline CDR1 and CDR2: SGHTA and FQGNSA. With V trimmed by 4 bases and J by 2 bases, 3 bases remained unmatched. This CDR3 is 15 amino acids long. Here the CDR3 reads CASSYGQGTNEKLFF. In DNA, the CDR3 is TGTGCCAGCAGCTATGGACAGGGCACTAATGAAAAACTGTTTTTT.

V is TRBV2 and J is TRBJ2-2, with D possibly matching TRBD2 (5 bases). Germline V gene lookup returns CDR1 SNHLY and CDR2 FYNNEI. V lost 2 bases, J lost 4 bases, and 11 bases lay in between. This CDR3 spans 15 amino acids. CDR3 DNA: TGTGCCAGCAGTGAATTTGGGGAGACCACCGGGGAGCTGTTTTTT. Translation gives CASSEFGETTGELFF.

The CDR3 is CASSLPSGPRSIQETQYF. In DNA form, the CDR3 reads TGTGCCAGCAGCCTTCCCAGTGGGCCTCGTTCAATCCAAGAGACCCAGTACTTC. This chain links TRBV3-1 (or the pseudogene TRBV3-2) with TRBJ2-5; unclear D gene. Germline V gene sequence: CDR1 LGHDT, CDR2 YNNKEL (reference sequence). V lost 4 bases and J lost 1, with 22 bases in between. There are 18 residues in the CDR3.

CDR3 in amino acids: CASSYDRAEQYF. The CDR3 DNA follows: TGTGCCAGCAGTTACGACAGGGCCGAGCAGTACTTC. V gene TRBV6-2 or TRBV6-3 combines with J gene TRBJ2-7, with 7 bases matching TRBD1. CDR1 and CDR2 (germline): MNHEY, SVGEGT. V shed 2 bases and J 6 bases; nucleotides not matched to a gene: 1. This CDR3 comprises 12 residues.

V usage is TRBV4-2 and J usage is TRBJ2-6; D is perhaps TRBD2 (6 bases). The CDR3 has 22 residues. Trimming took off 0 bases at V and 0 bases at J, with 24 bases between the two ends. From germline, CDR1 is LGHNA and CDR2 YNFKEQ. CDR3 nucleotide sequence: TGTGCCAGCAGCCAAGATCTGGCGGGATGGTGGACCACCGCCTCTGGGGCCAACGTCCTGACTTTC. It yields the protein CASSQDLAGWWTTASGANVLTF.

The rearrangement links TRBV15 to TRBJ2-6, with D maybe TRBD1 (5 bases). V dropped 5 bases and J dropped 2 bases, with 10 bases sitting between them. Per the germline V gene, CDR1 is LNHNV and CDR2 is YYDKDF (reference sequence). The CDR3 has 15 amino acids. CDR3 bases: TGTGCCACCAGCGGACAATACGCTGGGGCCAACGTCCTGACTTTC. Translated: CATSGQYAGANVLTF.

Turning to this clone: The same CDR3 also results from other DNA sequences found in this sample. The genes are TRBV18 and TRBJ2-1; weak D call: TRBD1 (5 bases). The CDR3 extends over 12 amino acids. CDR1 and CDR2 from the germline V gene are KGHSH and LQKENI. Trimming took 6 bases from V and 8 from J, leaving 11 bases between them. The CDR3 DNA follows: TGTGCCAGCTCCCAAACAGGTGATGAGCAGTTCTTC. It codes for CASSQTGDEQFF.

The chain combines TRBV10-3 with TRBJ1-1; TRBD1 matches at 11 bases. V was pared by 0 bases and J by 2 bases, with 17 bases of the junction left unmatched. This CDR3 is 21 amino acids long. Germline assignment: CDR1 ENHRY and CDR2 SYGVKD. Written as DNA, the CDR3 is TGTGCCATCAGTGAGTCCCGTAGGACAGGGGGCCAAACGCGGGGAAACACTGAAGCTTTCTTT. Translated: CAISESRRTGGQTRGNTEAFF.

The chain employs TRBV7-8 and TRBJ2-5, with D perhaps matching TRBD2 (5 bases). The V and J ends lost 4 bases and 4 bases respectively, with 16 bases between them. The CDR3 loop spans 15 amino acids. CDR1 and CDR2 from the germline V gene are SGHVS and FQNEAQ. CDR3 sequence reads: CASSSNTSPGETQYF. The CDR3 DNA reads TGTGCCAGCAGCTCCAACACTAGTCCGGGAGAGACCCAGTACTTC.